This paragraph reports one T cell receptor (beta chain). Time point indicated: peripheral blood 6 weeks after treatment start. Disease in patients was locally advanced or metastatic urothelial carcinoma. This record belongs to a study of PD-L1 blockade in urothelial cancer. Background on the study: After treatment start, blood was analyzed at 3 weeks (second dose) and at 6 weeks. Per blood sample, T cells had a median of roughly 150,000.

The protocol was immunoSEQ multiplex PCR, while the TCRdb copy is restricted to in-frame clones and leaves out a portion. This table holds about 41,000 clones, approximately 85% found once. The TCR was taken from a man between 65 and 85 years old with urothelial cancer. The sequenced sample was PBMCs, obtained around atezolizumab (anti-PD-L1) treatment.

CDR3 protein: CASSLTGGGYEQYF. CDR3 DNA: TGTGCCAGCAGCTTGACAGGGGGCGGATACGAGCAGTACTTC. This chain joins TRBV5-4 and TRBJ2-7; 9 bases are shared with TRBD1. This CDR3 spans 14 amino acids. In germline, CDR1 is SGHNT, CDR2 YYREEE (reference sequence). V was clipped by 1 base and J by 4 bases; unmatched bases: 3.